This T cell receptor beta chain came from a study of T cell responses to AZD1222 COVID-19 vaccine. Overall study: Analysis merged second doses at about 4 or about 12 weeks. Whole-study results and caveats: Spike-specific TCR breadth and depth went up after people got two AZD1222 doses. With dominance at 160-218 and 743-854, vaccine-associated CD4 TCRs spanned spike. There were repertoire samples only from the period after the peak T cell response.

Germline CDR1 is MNHNY and CDR2 is SVGAGI (reference sequence). This CDR3 is built from 16 residues. Trimming pared 0 bases from V and 0 bases from J, leaving 8 bases between. Profiled with immunoSEQ multiplex PCR; TCRdb holds only in-frame clones, not every one. The repertoire has 120,000 or so clones, over 75% of them found once; the top ten carry approximately 7.5%. A note on this clone: What it binds is not known.

This chain uses TRBV6-6 with TRBJ1-4; the D is unclear. Sequenced here: peripheral blood, sampled on day 0 of AZD1222 vaccination. This receptor was obtained from an adult in good health. CDR3 nucleotide sequence: TGTGCCAGCAGTTACTCGACGGAGGCAACTAATGAAAAACTGTTTTTT. It yields the protein CASSYSTEATNEKLFF.